The entry below describes one TCR beta chain. Its specificity is unknown. Second-dose groups at about 4 or about 12 weeks were pooled. The entry originates in a study of T cell responses to AZD1222 COVID-19 vaccine. Findings and caveats of the study: Dominant at 160-218 and 743-854, vaccine-associated CD4 TCRs also spanned spike. Sampling that yielded the repertoires occurred only after the peak T cell response. At study baseline, merely about 6 AZD1222 recipients were seropositive.

The CDR3 loop spans 15 amino acids. V lost 3 bases and J 2 bases, leaving 11 bases between the germline ends. CDR1 and CDR2 from the germline V gene are LGHNA and YSLEER. Libraries were prepared by immunoSEQ multiplex PCR; TCRdb keeps only in-frame clonotypes and omits some of them. The table records 250,000 to 300,000 clones, around 92% of them present only once. Sequences were derived from peripheral blood, sampled 28 days after the second AZD1222 dose. This receptor was taken from an adult who received the AZD1222 COVID-19 vaccine. The chain is built from TRBV4-3 and TRBJ1-5; D is perhaps TRBD1 (6 bases). CDR3 loop: CASSQTGTGNQPQHF. The DNA of the CDR3 is TGCGCCAGCAGCCAGACAGGAACCGGCAATCAGCCCCAGCATTTT.